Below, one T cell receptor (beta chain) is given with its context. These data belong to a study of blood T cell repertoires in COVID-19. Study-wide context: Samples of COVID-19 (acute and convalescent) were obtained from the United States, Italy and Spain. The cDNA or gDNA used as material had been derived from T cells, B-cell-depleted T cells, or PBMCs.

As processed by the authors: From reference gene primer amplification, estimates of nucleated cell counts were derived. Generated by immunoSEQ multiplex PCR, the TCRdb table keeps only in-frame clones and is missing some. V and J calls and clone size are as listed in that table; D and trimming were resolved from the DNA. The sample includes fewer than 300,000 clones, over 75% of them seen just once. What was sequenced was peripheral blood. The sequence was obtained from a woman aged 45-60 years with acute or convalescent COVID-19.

The CDR3 loop is CASSPKDGRNEKLFF. In DNA, the CDR3 is TGTGCCAGCTCACCAAAAGATGGGAGAAATGAAAAACTGTTTTTT. The gene calls are TRBV18 and TRBJ1-4; D gene uncertain. This CDR3 is built from 15 residues. Trimming stripped 2 bases from V and 5 bases from J, with 12 bases between. Looked up from germline, CDR1 is KGHSH and CDR2 is LQKENI.